This is a list of T cell receptor beta chains from one sample in a study of breast tumors, draining lymph nodes, adjacent tissues. TCRdb reprocessed the multiplex PCR reads via MiXCR and lists one record per CDR3 protein. Among 150,000 to 200,000 distinct CDR3 sequences listed, 30% to 35% were seen once. What was sequenced was axillary lymph node tissue. These receptors came from a female donor with breast cancer. Some clones in this sample may be carry-over from other donors' samples. Each CDR3 is given with its conserved first and last residue. The order of the fields is J gene, V gene, clone size, D gene, CDR3 length, CDR3 protein, CDR3 DNA. A D gene is named only where the DNA matches it firmly. Rows may omit the clone size; those that give it use once, few, many or a size class.

j_gene: TRBJ2-2
v_gene: TRBV19
abundance: many
d_gene: TRBD2
len: 15
CDR3aa: CASKGLAANTGELFF
CDR3nt: TGTGCCAGTAAGGGACTAGCGGCAAACACCGGGGAGCTGTTTTTT

j_gene: TRBJ2-6
v_gene: TRBV7-3
abundance: many
d_gene: NA
len: 16
CDR3aa: CASSGTGLPGANVLTF
CDR3nt: TGTGCCAGCAGCGGCACAGGCCTGCCTGGGGCCAACGTCCTGACTTTC

j_gene: TRBJ2-7
v_gene: TRBV18
abundance: many
d_gene: TRBD1
len: 15
CDR3aa: CASSTVAGTANEQYF
CDR3nt: TGTGCCAGCTCAACGGTGGCCGGGACAGCCAACGAGCAGTACTTC

j_gene: TRBJ1-1
v_gene: TRBV19
abundance: NA
d_gene: NA
len: 13
CDR3aa: CASSIGAGRGAFF
CDR3nt: TGTGCCAGTAGTATAGGGGCAGGGAGGGGAGCTTTCTTT

j_gene: TRBJ2-2
v_gene: TRBV20-1
abundance: once
d_gene: NA
len: 13
CDR3aa: CSAGAGVTGELFF
CDR3nt: TGCAGTGCGGGGGCAGGGGTCACCGGGGAGCTGTTTTTT

j_gene: TRBJ1-1
v_gene: TRBV12-3/TRBV12-4
abundance: few
d_gene: TRBD1
len: 14
CDR3aa: CASSKMTGDTEAFF
CDR3nt: TGTGCCAGCAGCAAGATGACAGGGGACACTGAAGCTTTCTTT

j_gene: TRBJ2-2
v_gene: TRBV7-7
abundance: NA
d_gene: NA
len: 14
CDR3aa: CARDPGRSTGELFF
CDR3nt: TGTGCTAGAGATCCGGGGAGGTCCACCGGGGAGCTGTTTTTT

j_gene: TRBJ1-3
v_gene: TRBV25-1
abundance: NA
d_gene: NA
len: 15
CDR3aa: CASSEAGDYGYTIYF
CDR3nt: TGTGCCAGCAGTGAGGCAGGGGACTACGGCTACACCATATATTTT

j_gene: TRBJ2-3
v_gene: TRBV20-1
abundance: NA
d_gene: TRBD2
len: 13
CDR3aa: CSATAGGTDTQYF
CDR3nt: TGCAGTGCTACTGCGGGGGGGACAGATACGCAGTATTTT

j_gene: TRBJ2-1
v_gene: TRBV5-4
abundance: few
d_gene: NA
len: 15
CDR3aa: CASSIVAANYNEQFF
CDR3nt: TGTGCCAGCAGCATAGTTGCGGCGAACTACAATGAGCAGTTCTTC

j_gene: TRBJ2-1
v_gene: TRBV12-3/TRBV12-4
abundance: many
d_gene: NA
len: 16
CDR3aa: CASSSTTRLLAIEQFF
CDR3nt: TGTGCCAGCAGTTCGACGACCCGATTGTTAGCGATTGAGCAGTTCTTC

j_gene: TRBJ1-2
v_gene: TRBV25-1
abundance: NA
d_gene: NA
len: 14
CDR3aa: CASSARTDAYGYTF
CDR3nt: TGTGCCAGCAGTGCTAGGACGGACGCCTATGGCTACACCTTC

j_gene: TRBJ2-7
v_gene: TRBV6-1
abundance: few
d_gene: NA
len: 14
CDR3aa: CASRLPQGHYEQYF
CDR3nt: TGTGCCAGCAGACTGCCTCAGGGGCACTACGAGCAGTACTTC

j_gene: TRBJ1-2
v_gene: TRBV7-2
abundance: many
d_gene: NA
len: 14
CDR3aa: CASSLDSQPYGYTF
CDR3nt: TGTGCCAGCAGCCTGGACAGCCAGCCCTATGGCTACACCTTC

j_gene: TRBJ2-2
v_gene: TRBV7-3
abundance: many
d_gene: TRBD2
len: 18
CDR3aa: CASSLTLTSGRNTGELFF
CDR3nt: TGTGCCAGCAGCTTAACGCTCACTAGCGGGAGGAACACCGGGGAGCTGTTTTTT

j_gene: TRBJ2-1
v_gene: TRBV6-6
abundance: few
d_gene: TRBD1
len: 17
CDR3aa: CASRPTRGTGGYNEQFF
CDR3nt: TGTGCCAGCAGGCCTACACGGGGGACAGGGGGGTACAATGAGCAGTTCTTC

j_gene: TRBJ1-3
v_gene: TRBV9
abundance: many
d_gene: NA
len: 14
CDR3aa: CASSSRASGNTIYF
CDR3nt: TGTGCCAGCAGCAGCCGGGCCTCTGGAAACACCATATATTTT

j_gene: TRBJ2-7
v_gene: TRBV27
abundance: many
d_gene: TRBD2
len: 12
CDR3aa: CASSSGGYEQYF
CDR3nt: TGTGCCAGCAGCAGCGGGGGCTACGAGCAGTACTTC

j_gene: TRBJ1-2
v_gene: TRBV29-1
abundance: NA
d_gene: TRBD1
len: 16
CDR3aa: CSVEGGTGASGYGYTF
CDR3nt: TGCAGCGTTGAAGGCGGGACAGGGGCGTCAGGCTATGGCTACACCTTC

j_gene: TRBJ2-3
v_gene: TRBV12-3/TRBV12-4
abundance: many
d_gene: TRBD1
len: 16
CDR3aa: CASSPGLGQDTDTQYF
CDR3nt: TGTGCCAGCAGTCCAGGTTTGGGACAGGACACAGATACGCAGTATTTT

j_gene: TRBJ1-3
v_gene: TRBV7-9
abundance: many
d_gene: NA
len: 16
CDR3aa: CASSLDPGSAGNTIYF
CDR3nt: TGTGCCAGCAGCTTAGATCCAGGGTCGGCTGGAAACACCATATATTTT

j_gene: TRBJ1-6
v_gene: TRBV15
abundance: NA
d_gene: TRBD1
len: 13
CDR3aa: CATSDRAGFPLHF
CDR3nt: TGTGCCACCAGCGACAGGGCCGGTTTCCCCCTCCACTTT

j_gene: TRBJ2-1
v_gene: TRBV12-1
abundance: NA
d_gene: NA
len: 18
CDR3aa: CASSFAVLDTPKRFPRFF
CDR3nt: TGTGCCAGCAGCTTTGCAGTCCTGGATACACCAAAACGGTTCCCTAGGTTCTTC

j_gene: TRBJ2-7
v_gene: TRBV18
abundance: many
d_gene: TRBD2
len: 18
CDR3aa: CASSPGRLAELLGYEQYF
CDR3nt: TGTGCCAGCTCACCAGGGAGGCTAGCGGAGCTCTTGGGGTACGAGCAGTACTTC

j_gene: TRBJ2-2
v_gene: TRBV6-2/TRBV6-3
abundance: NA
d_gene: NA
len: 14
CDR3aa: CASSYSDFTGELFF
CDR3nt: TGTGCCAGCAGTTACTCGGACTTCACCGGGGAGCTGTTTTTT

j_gene: TRBJ1-6
v_gene: TRBV7-2
abundance: once
d_gene: NA
len: 24
CDR3aa: CASSKTPSGRAGEKVLEDNPPLHF
CDR3nt: TGTGCCAGCAGTAAAACCCCCAGCGGGAGGGCCGGGGAGAAAGTATTAGAGGATAATCCACCCCTCCACTTT

j_gene: TRBJ2-1
v_gene: TRBV7-9
abundance: many
d_gene: TRBD2
len: 16
CDR3aa: CASSLALAGGHNEQFF
CDR3nt: TGTGCCAGCAGCTTAGCGTTGGCGGGAGGTCACAATGAGCAGTTCTTC

j_gene: TRBJ2-3
v_gene: TRBV11-2
abundance: many
d_gene: TRBD2
len: 15
CDR3aa: CASSPSGYYTDTQYF
CDR3nt: TGTGCCAGCAGCCCTAGCGGGTACTACACAGATACGCAGTATTTT

j_gene: TRBJ1-2
v_gene: TRBV13
abundance: few
d_gene: NA
len: 13
CDR3aa: CASSPIPSYGYTF
CDR3nt: TGTGCCAGCAGCCCAATCCCGAGCTATGGCTACACCTTC

j_gene: TRBJ1-5
v_gene: TRBV6-5
abundance: NA
d_gene: NA
len: 13
CDR3aa: CASSHSRDQPQHF
CDR3nt: TGTGCCAGCAGTCACTCCAGAGATCAGCCCCAGCATTTT

j_gene: TRBJ2-7
v_gene: TRBV12-5
abundance: many
d_gene: NA
len: 12
CDR3aa: CASGLYSYEQYF
CDR3nt: TGTGCTAGTGGTTTGTACTCCTACGAGCAGTACTTC

j_gene: TRBJ2-1
v_gene: TRBV27
abundance: NA
d_gene: TRBD2
len: 15
CDR3aa: CASSRLGLADNEQFF
CDR3nt: TGTGCCAGCAGCCGACTGGGACTAGCGGACAATGAGCAGTTCTTC

j_gene: TRBJ2-3
v_gene: TRBV7-3
abundance: many
d_gene: TRBD2
len: 16
CDR3aa: CASSAGTSGRADTQYF
CDR3nt: TGTGCCAGCAGCGCAGGGACTAGCGGGAGGGCAGATACGCAGTATTTT

j_gene: TRBJ2-5
v_gene: TRBV12-3/TRBV12-4
abundance: many
d_gene: TRBD2
len: 13
CDR3aa: CASTKTSAETQYF
CDR3nt: TGTGCCAGCACCAAGACTAGCGCGGAGACCCAGTACTTC

j_gene: TRBJ2-5
v_gene: TRBV12-3/TRBV12-4
abundance: many
d_gene: TRBD1
len: 16
CDR3aa: CASSFSGGQGQETQYF
CDR3nt: TGTGCCAGCAGTTTCTCTGGGGGACAGGGCCAAGAGACCCAGTACTTC

j_gene: TRBJ2-3
v_gene: TRBV19
abundance: many
d_gene: TRBD2
len: 16
CDR3aa: CASSPRERGGTDTQYF
CDR3nt: TGTGCCAGTAGTCCGAGGGAGCGGGGTGGTACAGATACGCAGTATTTT

j_gene: TRBJ1-6
v_gene: TRBV5-6
abundance: many
d_gene: TRBD1
len: 15
CDR3aa: CASSFDRGYDSPLHF
CDR3nt: TGTGCCAGCAGCTTTGACAGGGGGTACGATTCACCCCTCCACTTT